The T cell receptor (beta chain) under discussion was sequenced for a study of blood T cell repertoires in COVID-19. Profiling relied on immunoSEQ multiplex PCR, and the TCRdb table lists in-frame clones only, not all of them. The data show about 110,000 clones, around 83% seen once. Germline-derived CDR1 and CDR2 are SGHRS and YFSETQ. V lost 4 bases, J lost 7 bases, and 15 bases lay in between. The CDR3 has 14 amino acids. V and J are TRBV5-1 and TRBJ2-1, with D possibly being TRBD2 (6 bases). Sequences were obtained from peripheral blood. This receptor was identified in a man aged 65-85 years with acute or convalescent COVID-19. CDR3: CASSPPLAPNEQFF. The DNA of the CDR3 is TGCGCCAGCAGCCCACCGCTAGCGCCGAATGAGCAGTTCTTC.